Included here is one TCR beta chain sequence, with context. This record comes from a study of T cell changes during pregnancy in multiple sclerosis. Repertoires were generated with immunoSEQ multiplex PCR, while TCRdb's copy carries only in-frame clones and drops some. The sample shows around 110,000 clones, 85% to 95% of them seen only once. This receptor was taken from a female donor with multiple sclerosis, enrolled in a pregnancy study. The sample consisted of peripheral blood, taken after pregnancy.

The CDR3 loop reads CASSLGGAGSREQFF. CDR3 nucleotide sequence: TGTGCCAGCAGTTTGGGGGGGGCGGGATCGAGGGAGCAGTTCTTC. V and J are TRBV27 and TRBJ2-1; a possible D gene is TRBD2 (7 bases). The CDR3 runs to 15 residues. Germline V CDR1 and CDR2: MNHEY, SMNVEV (reference sequence). The ends were cut back, 3 bases at V and 10 bases at J, with 19 bases in the middle.